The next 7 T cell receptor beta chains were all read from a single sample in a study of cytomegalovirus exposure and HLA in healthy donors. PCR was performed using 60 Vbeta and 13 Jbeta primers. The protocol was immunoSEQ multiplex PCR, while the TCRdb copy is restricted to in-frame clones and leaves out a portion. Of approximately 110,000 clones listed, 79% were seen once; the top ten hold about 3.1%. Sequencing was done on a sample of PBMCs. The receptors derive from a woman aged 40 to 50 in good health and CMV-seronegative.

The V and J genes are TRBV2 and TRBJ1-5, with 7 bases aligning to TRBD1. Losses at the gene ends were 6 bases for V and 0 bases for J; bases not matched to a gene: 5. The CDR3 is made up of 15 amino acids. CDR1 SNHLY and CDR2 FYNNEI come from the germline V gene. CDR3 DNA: TGTGCCAGCAGGCCTGACAGGGATAGCAATCAGCCCCAGCATTTT. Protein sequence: CASRPDRDSNQPQHF.

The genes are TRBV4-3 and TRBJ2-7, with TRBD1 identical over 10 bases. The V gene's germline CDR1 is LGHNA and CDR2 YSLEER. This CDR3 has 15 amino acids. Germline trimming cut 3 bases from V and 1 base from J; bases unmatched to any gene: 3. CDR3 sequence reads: CASSQAGQGSYEQYF. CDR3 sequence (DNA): TGCGCCAGCAGCCAGGCGGGACAGGGGTCCTACGAGCAGTACTTC.

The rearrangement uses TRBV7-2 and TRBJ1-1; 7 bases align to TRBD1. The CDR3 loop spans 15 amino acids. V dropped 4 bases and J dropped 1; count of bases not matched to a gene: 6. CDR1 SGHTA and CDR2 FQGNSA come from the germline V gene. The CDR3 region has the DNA TGTGCCAGCAGCTCGCTCAGACAGGGGAACACTGAAGCTTTCTTT. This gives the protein CASSSLRQGNTEAFF.

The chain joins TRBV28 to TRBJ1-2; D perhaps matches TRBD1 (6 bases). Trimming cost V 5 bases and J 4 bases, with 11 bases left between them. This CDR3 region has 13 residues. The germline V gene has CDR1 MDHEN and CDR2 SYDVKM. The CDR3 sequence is CASSTGSFYGYTF. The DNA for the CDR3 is TGTGCCAGCAGTACAGGGTCCTTCTATGGCTACACCTTC.

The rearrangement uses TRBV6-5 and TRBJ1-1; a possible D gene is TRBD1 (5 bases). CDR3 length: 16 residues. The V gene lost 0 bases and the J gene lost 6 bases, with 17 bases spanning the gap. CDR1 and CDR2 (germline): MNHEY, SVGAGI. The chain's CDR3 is CASSYSGQAVRAEAFF. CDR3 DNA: TGTGCCAGCAGTTACTCTGGACAAGCAGTACGGGCTGAAGCTTTCTTT.

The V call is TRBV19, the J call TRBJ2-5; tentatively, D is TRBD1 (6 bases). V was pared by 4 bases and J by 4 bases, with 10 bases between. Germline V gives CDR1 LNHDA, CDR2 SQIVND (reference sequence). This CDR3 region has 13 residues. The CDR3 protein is CASSRGPRETQYF. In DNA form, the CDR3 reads TGTGCCAGTAGTAGGGGGCCGAGAGAGACCCAGTACTTC.

This chain's CDR3 is CASSYSSTISYEQYF. The DNA of the CDR3 is TGTGCCAGCAGTTACTCGAGTACTATCTCCTACGAGCAGTACTTC. The rearrangement joins TRBV6-6 to TRBJ2-7; D remains unclear. The V end was cut by 0 bases, the J end by 0 bases, with 9 bases between. Germline values: CDR1 MNHNY, CDR2 SVGAGI (reference sequence). CDR3 size: 15 residues.